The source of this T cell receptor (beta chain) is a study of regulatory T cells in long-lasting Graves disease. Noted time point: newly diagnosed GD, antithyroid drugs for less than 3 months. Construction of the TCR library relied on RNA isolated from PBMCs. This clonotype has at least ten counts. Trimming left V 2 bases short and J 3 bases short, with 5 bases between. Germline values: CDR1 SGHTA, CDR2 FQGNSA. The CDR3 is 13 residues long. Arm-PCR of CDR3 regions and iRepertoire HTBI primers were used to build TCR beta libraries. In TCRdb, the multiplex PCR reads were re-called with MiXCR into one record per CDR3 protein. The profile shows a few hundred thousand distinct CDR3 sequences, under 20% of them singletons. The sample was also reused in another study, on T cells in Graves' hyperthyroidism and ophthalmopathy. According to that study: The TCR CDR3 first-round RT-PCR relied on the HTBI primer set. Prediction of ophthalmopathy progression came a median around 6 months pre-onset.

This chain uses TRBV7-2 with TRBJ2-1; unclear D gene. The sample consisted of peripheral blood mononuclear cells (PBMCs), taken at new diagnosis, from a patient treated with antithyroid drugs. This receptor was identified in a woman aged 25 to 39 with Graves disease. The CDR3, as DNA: TGTGCCAGCAGCTTACAGCACTACAATGAGCAGTTCTTC. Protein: CASSLQHYNEQFF.